A selection of T cell receptor beta chains follows, all from one sample in a study of control samples from healthy donors and cancer patients. Sequenced by immunoSEQ multiplex PCR; TCRdb stores in-frame clones only, minus some. The sample comprises some 130,000 clones, about 95% of which are singletons, and approximately 4% rests with the top ten. Sequenced sample: blood. The receptors were sampled from a man aged 25 to 45 in good health. The CDR3 runs from the conserved cysteine through the conserved F or W. A D gene is named only where the DNA matches it firmly. Size is omitted from some rows. Given values are once, few, many or a class for expanded clones.

clone size: once
D gene: NA
V gene: TRBV27
J gene: TRBJ2-2
CDR3 protein: CASSYGQYTGELFF
CDR3 DNA: TGTGCCAGCAGTTATGGACAGTACACCGGGGAGCTGTTTTTT

clone size: NA
D gene: NA
V gene: TRBV10-3
J gene: TRBJ2-7
CDR3 protein: CAISEPRGSYEQYF
CDR3 DNA: TGTGCCATCAGTGAGCCACGGGGCTCCTACGAGCAGTACTTC

clone size: NA
D gene: NA
V gene: TRBV9
J gene: TRBJ2-7
CDR3 protein: CASSVDWSSYEQYF
CDR3 DNA: TGTGCCAGCAGCGTAGACTGGAGCTCCTACGAGCAGTACTTC

clone size: NA
D gene: NA
V gene: TRBV27
J gene: TRBJ1-5
CDR3 protein: CASSLNMRGFELRPQHF
CDR3 DNA: TGTGCCAGCAGTTTGAACATGCGGGGGTTTGAGCTTCGGCCCCAGCATTTT

clone size: NA
D gene: TRBD1
V gene: TRBV7-8
J gene: TRBJ2-7
CDR3 protein: CATEDYRGNEQYF
CDR3 DNA: TGTGCCACCGAGGATTACAGGGGCAACGAGCAGTACTTC

clone size: NA
D gene: NA
V gene: TRBV9
J gene: TRBJ2-7
CDR3 protein: CASSVWVDGSYEQYF
CDR3 DNA: TGTGCCAGCAGCGTATGGGTAGATGGCTCCTACGAGCAGTACTTC

clone size: NA
D gene: NA
V gene: TRBV18
J gene: TRBJ1-2
CDR3 protein: CASSPIPGGTAYGYTF
CDR3 DNA: TGTGCCAGCTCACCAATCCCGGGGGGAACGGCCTATGGCTACACCTTC

clone size: NA
D gene: TRBD1
V gene: TRBV19
J gene: TRBJ1-2
CDR3 protein: CASNSRDRGGGYTF
CDR3 DNA: TGTGCCAGTAACTCCCGGGACAGGGGAGGCGGCTACACCTTC

clone size: NA
D gene: NA
V gene: TRBV24-1
J gene: TRBJ2-3
CDR3 protein: CATSDLSSTDTQYF
CDR3 DNA: TGTGCCACCAGTGATTTGTCTTCCACAGATACGCAGTATTTT

clone size: NA
D gene: NA
V gene: TRBV9
J gene: TRBJ1-1
CDR3 protein: CASGSVGTEAFF
CDR3 DNA: TGTGCCAGCGGGTCGGTTGGTACTGAAGCTTTCTTT

clone size: NA
D gene: TRBD1
V gene: TRBV19
J gene: TRBJ2-2
CDR3 protein: CASSRQGNTGELFF
CDR3 DNA: TGTGCCAGTAGCAGACAGGGGAACACCGGGGAGCTGTTTTTT

clone size: NA
D gene: NA
V gene: TRBV7-9
J gene: TRBJ2-1
CDR3 protein: CASSFRGTEEQFF
CDR3 DNA: TGTGCCAGCAGCTTCCGGGGGACGGAGGAGCAGTTCTTC

clone size: NA
D gene: TRBD1
V gene: TRBV4-3
J gene: TRBJ2-5
CDR3 protein: CASSLGTGGLETQYF
CDR3 DNA: TGCGCCAGCAGTCTCGGGACAGGGGGCTTGGAGACCCAGTACTTC

clone size: few
D gene: NA
V gene: TRBV7-2
J gene: TRBJ1-3
CDR3 protein: CASSEGASSGNTIYF
CDR3 DNA: TGTGCCAGCAGCGAGGGAGCTTCCTCTGGAAACACCATATATTTT

clone size: NA
D gene: NA
V gene: TRBV9
J gene: TRBJ1-1
CDR3 protein: CASSLGWNTEAFF
CDR3 DNA: TGTGCCAGCAGCTTAGGGTGGAACACTGAAGCTTTCTTT

clone size: NA
D gene: TRBD2
V gene: TRBV13
J gene: TRBJ2-3
CDR3 protein: CASSSRGSGRDTQYF
CDR3 DNA: TGTGCCAGCAGCTCCCGGGGTAGCGGGAGAGATACGCAGTATTTT

clone size: NA
D gene: NA
V gene: TRBV11-2
J gene: TRBJ2-5
CDR3 protein: CASSLLSGNLGTQYF
CDR3 DNA: TGTGCCAGCAGCTTGTTAAGCGGCAATTTAGGAACCCAGTACTTC

clone size: NA
D gene: NA
V gene: TRBV19
J gene: TRBJ1-6
CDR3 protein: CASSIEGQSGSPLHF
CDR3 DNA: TGTGCCAGTAGTATAGAAGGACAGTCTGGCTCACCCCTCCACTTT

clone size: once
D gene: TRBD1
V gene: TRBV7-2
J gene: TRBJ2-5
CDR3 protein: CASSFYPGTEGDQYF
CDR3 DNA: TGTGCCAGCAGCTTTTACCCCGGGACAGAAGGGGACCAGTACTTC

clone size: NA
D gene: NA
V gene: TRBV5-1
J gene: TRBJ2-7
CDR3 protein: CASSLHASSYEQYF
CDR3 DNA: TGCGCCAGCAGCTTGCACGCCAGCTCCTACGAGCAGTACTTC

clone size: once
D gene: NA
V gene: TRBV25-1
J gene: TRBJ2-1
CDR3 protein: CASGVRYYNEQFF
CDR3 DNA: TGTGCCAGCGGGGTTAGATACTACAATGAGCAGTTCTTC

clone size: NA
D gene: NA
V gene: TRBV29-1
J gene: TRBJ1-1
CDR3 protein: CSVVLSGTEAFF
CDR3 DNA: TGCAGCGTTGTTCTGTCGGGCACTGAAGCTTTCTTT

clone size: NA
D gene: NA
V gene: TRBV7-7
J gene: TRBJ2-5
CDR3 protein: CASSVFPGPQETQYF
CDR3 DNA: TGTGCTAGCAGCGTTTTTCCCGGGCCTCAAGAGACCCAGTACTTC

clone size: NA
D gene: NA
V gene: TRBV21-1
J gene: TRBJ2-7
CDR3 protein: CASSKWGKGPYEQYF
CDR3 DNA: TGTGCCAGCAGCAAATGGGGTAAGGGGCCCTACGAGCAGTACTTC

clone size: NA
D gene: TRBD1
V gene: TRBV7-9
J gene: TRBJ2-3
CDR3 protein: CASSLVGQGKPDTQYF
CDR3 DNA: TGTGCCAGCAGCTTAGTGGGACAGGGGAAGCCAGATACGCAGTATTTT

clone size: NA
D gene: NA
V gene: TRBV19
J gene: TRBJ1-5
CDR3 protein: CAHEQREGSHRYQPQHF
CDR3 DNA: TGTGCCCACGAGCAGCGGGAGGGAAGTCATCGCTATCAGCCCCAGCATTTT

clone size: NA
D gene: TRBD2
V gene: TRBV30
J gene: TRBJ2-7
CDR3 protein: CAWTAGLAGYEQYF
CDR3 DNA: TGTGCCTGGACAGCGGGACTAGCGGGCTACGAGCAGTACTTC

clone size: NA
D gene: NA
V gene: TRBV27
J gene: TRBJ2-7
CDR3 protein: CASSLNGRSYEQYF
CDR3 DNA: TGTGCCAGCAGTTTAAACGGCCGCTCCTACGAGCAGTACTTC

clone size: NA
D gene: NA
V gene: TRBV4-3
J gene: TRBJ2-3
CDR3 protein: CASSQDRRGTDTQYF
CDR3 DNA: TGCGCCAGCAGCCAAGATCGTCGGGGCACAGATACGCAGTATTTT

clone size: NA
D gene: NA
V gene: TRBV5-1
J gene: TRBJ2-7
CDR3 protein: CASSLAGAEIEQYF
CDR3 DNA: TGCGCCAGCAGCTTGGCAGGGGCCGAGATCGAGCAGTACTTC

clone size: NA
D gene: TRBD1
V gene: TRBV9
J gene: TRBJ1-6
CDR3 protein: CASSGGTGPSPLHF
CDR3 DNA: TGTGCCAGCAGCGGCGGGACAGGGCCTTCACCCCTCCACTTT

clone size: NA
D gene: NA
V gene: TRBV19
J gene: TRBJ1-1
CDR3 protein: CASRSGAEAFF
CDR3 DNA: TGTGCCAGTAGGTCGGGGGCTGAAGCTTTCTTT

clone size: NA
D gene: NA
V gene: TRBV12-3/TRBV12-4
J gene: TRBJ1-1
CDR3 protein: CASSVGGFQAFF
CDR3 DNA: TGTGCCAGCAGTGTGGGGGGTTTCCAAGCTTTCTTT

clone size: NA
D gene: NA
V gene: TRBV28
J gene: TRBJ1-6
CDR3 protein: CASSLHSPLHF
CDR3 DNA: TGTGCCAGCAGTTTACATTCACCCCTCCACTTT

clone size: NA
D gene: NA
V gene: TRBV4-1
J gene: TRBJ2-3
CDR3 protein: CASSQDAGRTDTQYF
CDR3 DNA: TGCGCCAGCAGCCAAGACGCGGGCCGCACAGATACGCAGTATTTT

clone size: NA
D gene: NA
V gene: TRBV11-2
J gene: TRBJ2-1
CDR3 protein: CASSLEPSVREQFF
CDR3 DNA: TGTGCCAGCAGCTTAGAACCTAGCGTTCGTGAGCAGTTCTTC

clone size: NA
D gene: NA
V gene: TRBV7-9
J gene: TRBJ2-5
CDR3 protein: CASSLVVPYQETQYF
CDR3 DNA: TGTGCCAGCAGCTTAGTGGTCCCATATCAAGAGACCCAGTACTTC

clone size: NA
D gene: NA
V gene: TRBV7-9
J gene: TRBJ2-5
CDR3 protein: CASRGGYETQYF
CDR3 DNA: TGTGCCAGCAGGGGGGGTTATGAGACCCAGTACTTC

clone size: NA
D gene: NA
V gene: TRBV7-9
J gene: TRBJ1-1
CDR3 protein: CASSLRGTRNTEAFF
CDR3 DNA: TGTGCCAGCAGCTTAAGAGGGACTAGAAACACTGAAGCTTTCTTT

clone size: NA
D gene: NA
V gene: TRBV6-6
J gene: TRBJ2-1
CDR3 protein: CAVRDGGLDEQFF
CDR3 DNA: TGTGCCGTCAGGGACGGGGGGCTGGATGAGCAGTTCTTC

clone size: NA
D gene: NA
V gene: TRBV29-1
J gene: TRBJ1-1
CDR3 protein: CSVRRDTVTEAFF
CDR3 DNA: TGCAGCGTTCGTCGGGACACGGTCACTGAAGCTTTCTTT

clone size: once
D gene: NA
V gene: TRBV7-8
J gene: TRBJ2-7
CDR3 protein: CASSLVGQGGHEQYF
CDR3 DNA: TGTGCCAGCAGCTTAGTAGGCCAGGGAGGACACGAGCAGTACTTC

clone size: NA
D gene: NA
V gene: TRBV7-2
J gene: TRBJ1-2
CDR3 protein: CASSLGFGMGGYTF
CDR3 DNA: TGTGCCAGCAGCTTAGGATTCGGGATGGGAGGCTACACCTTC

clone size: NA
D gene: TRBD1
V gene: TRBV29-1
J gene: TRBJ1-2
CDR3 protein: CSVGGTGAHGYTF
CDR3 DNA: TGCAGCGTTGGGGGGACAGGGGCTCATGGCTACACCTTC

clone size: NA
D gene: NA
V gene: TRBV4-1
J gene: TRBJ2-7
CDR3 protein: CASSQGTEVYEQYF
CDR3 DNA: TGCGCCAGCAGCCAAGGGACGGAGGTCTACGAGCAGTACTTC

clone size: NA
D gene: TRBD1
V gene: TRBV6-2/TRBV6-3
J gene: TRBJ2-1
CDR3 protein: CASSLTGLSNEQFF
CDR3 DNA: TGTGCCAGCAGCCTGACAGGGTTAAGCAATGAGCAGTTCTTC

clone size: NA
D gene: NA
V gene: TRBV27
J gene: TRBJ2-1
CDR3 protein: CASSRTGNTYNEQFF
CDR3 DNA: TGTGCCAGCAGCCGTACAGGGAACACCTACAATGAGCAGTTCTTC